Sequencing of this TCR beta chain was carried out in a study of cytomegalovirus exposure and HLA in healthy donors. Broader study findings: Among TCR sequences, most were rare, though some public TCRs appeared in many donors. In vitro, a few CMV-associated chains proved specific for CMV antigens. The classifier reportedly diagnosed cytomegalovirus status with high sensitivity and specificity.

The repertoire was sequenced with immunoSEQ multiplex PCR; TCRdb's copy has only in-frame clones and lacks some. The sample contains some 170,000 clones, roughly 95% of which appear only once. While the first cohort had 650 to 850 subjects, the donors belonged to the separate validation cohort of 100 to 150 subjects. Note on this clone: No antigen is known for it.

The trim removed 4 bases at V and 3 bases at J, leaving 11 bases unmatched. The CDR3 is 17 residues long. CDR1 is SGHTA, CDR2 FQGNSA, per germline. Sequences were obtained from PBMCs. V usage is TRBV7-2 and J usage is TRBJ2-2, with TRBD1 matching over 7 bases. This receptor was identified in a woman in her late teens or twenties in good health and CMV-seronegative. CDR3 DNA: TGTGCCAGCAGCTCATTTTCGACAGGGTCGGACACCGGGGAGCTGTTTTTT. Protein product: CASSSFSTGSDTGELFF. Complete variable domain (other parts from reference TRBV7-2 and TRBJ2-2): GAGVSQSPSNKVTEKGKDVELRCDPISGHTALYWYRQSLGQGLEFLIYFQGNSAPDKSGLPSDRFSAERTGGSVSTLTIQRTQQEDSAVYLCASSSFSTGSDTGELFFGEGSRLTVL.